This record looks at one T cell receptor beta chain sequence and its context. In this sample, this clone turned up a few times. Its antigen specificity is not known. Per-base qualities were not stored, and no clone one base away is much larger. The CDR3 regions of human TCRbeta chains were analyzed by immunosequencing. The authors processed their data as follows. TCRs in the repertoires were compared against a reference library of SARS-CoV-2-specific TCRs that had been generated with the MIRA antigen-specificity platform. Breadth was defined as the fraction of unique TCRs that were SARS-CoV-2-associated. Depth was defined as the fraction of total T cells that were SARS-CoV-2-associated. Using the MIRA data, each spike-specific TCR was mapped to the spike region that the TCR reacts to and placed in a CD4 or CD8 class. Log10-transformed breadth and depth values were compared by one-way ANOVA with Sidak's multiple comparisons tests. As stored in TCRdb, this immuneACCESS dataset retains in-frame rearrangements with V and J assigned. A fraction of the clones does not appear; measured against another copy, unresolved V genes explain less than half of the discrepancy, and the remainder lacks a known reason. D and trimming were read from the DNA, whereas the V and J calls and clone size are those reported in that table. Across this sample there are about 110,000 clones, with roughly 92% seen only once. 2% to 2.5% of the sample is held by the ten biggest clonotypes.

This record belongs to a study of T cell responses to AZD1222 COVID-19 vaccine (dated by TCRdb to about 2021). Notes on the research overall: TCR sequencing was performed for about 250 trial participants, of whom roughly 200 were given two doses of AZD1222 and roughly 25 were given two doses of MenACWY control vaccine. Trial participants were enrolled by age into 18-55, 56-69 and 70-plus year subgroups, with roughly 150, 30 and 60 TCR-sequenced participants respectively.

The V and J ends are trimmed by 4 bases and 11 bases, leaving 12 bases between them. There are 13 amino acids in the CDR3, from cysteine to phenylalanine inclusive. Kept here is only the CDR3 DNA, which spans 39 bases and is read in frame from base 1. Looking up the germline V gene yields CDR1 ENHRY and CDR2 SYGVKD. The time point tag for this specimen amounts to: about 28 days (+/-7) after the second vaccine dose. AZD1222 recipients with second doses at about 4 weeks or about 12 weeks were pooled, because spike-specific TCR depth and breadth did not differ between schedules. Samples from vaccinated people were obtained from the UK trials COV001 and COV002, which included a single-blind randomized controlled phase 2/3 trial of AZD1222 (ChAdOx1 nCoV-19) in healthy adults. For TCRbeta chain sequencing, PBMC samples were collected from trial participants at day 0 and at day 28 after the second dose.

The full study reports these points: Participants were mostly white British, with more females than males. The authors suggested clonal diversity may have been underestimated. The whole spike protein was spanned by vaccine-associated CD4 TCRs, and dominant responses were seen in regions 160-218 and 743-854. Only five or six AZD1222 recipients were SARS-CoV-2 seropositive at baseline, limiting conclusions about previously exposed vaccinees. Reportedly, almost half of the unique spike-specific TCRs recognized epitopes lying outside the regions that are mutated in the B.1.351 and B.1.1.7 variants. After two AZD1222 doses, spike-specific TCR breadth and depth were significantly higher than at day 0 and than in MenACWY recipients. Because no samples from the day 14 peak response were available, repertoires could be characterized only after the peak T cell response. In the small 56-69-year group, the increase in depth fell short of significance, most likely because of low power.

The TCR was taken from an adult who received the AZD1222 COVID-19 vaccine. Sequenced here: peripheral blood, sampled 28 days after the second AZD1222 dose. This chain joins TRBV10-3 to TRBJ1-6; too little of a D gene remains to name it. The nucleotide sequence is TGTGCCATCAGTGTTGCGGATAGGACACCCCTCCACTTT. Its protein reads: CAISVADRTPLHF.